This TCR beta chain emerged from a study of shared clonotypes between healthy human individuals. Clones were sequenced by immunoSEQ multiplex PCR, and TCRdb holds only the in-frame ones, with some missing. The sample lists 500,000 to 550,000 clones; 95% to 96% were seen once. Trimming shortened V by 4 bases and J by 7 bases, and 13 bases separated the two germline ends. Germline CDR1 and CDR2: SGHVS and FNYEAQ. The CDR3 spans 13 residues. The J gene is TRBJ1-1, the V gene TRBV7-6, with unresolved D. The sample taken for sequencing was naive CD4+ T cells sorted from blood. Regarding subset: CD45RA+ positively selected. The TCR sequence derives from a woman between 25 and 40 years old in good health. The CDR3 protein is CASSSLPLGEAFF. The DNA of the CDR3 is TGTGCCAGCAGCTCGCTCCCCCTGGGTGAAGCTTTCTTT.